This is a list of T cell receptor beta chains from one sample in a study of vaccination and CD4 T cells after COVID-19. TCRdb reprocessed the PCR reads via MiXCR and lists one record per CDR3 protein. The repertoire holds roughly 16,000 distinct CDR3 sequences, with about 72% as singletons. Their antigen targets remain unknown. Sequencing used CD4+ T cells from blood, cultured in vitro. The receptors shown here come from a human donor who had recovered from COVID-19. Each CDR3 is given with its conserved first and last residue. Fields, in order: D gene, J gene, V gene, CDR3 protein. A D gene is named only where the DNA matches it firmly.

>TRBD1|TRBJ1-5|TRBV27
CASRRTGGNQPQHF
>-|TRBJ1-2|TRBV19
CASSIDQAGTSYGYTF
>TRBD2|TRBJ2-2|TRBV7-9
CASSSKTSGRITGELFF
>-|TRBJ1-6|TRBV20-1
CSAHLGSSYNSPLHF
>-|TRBJ2-5|TRBV12-3/TRBV12-4
CASSPGETQYF
>TRBD1|TRBJ1-2|TRBV20-1
CSEDGTGAALYGYTF
>TRBD1|-|TRBV27
CASSFITGGYEQYF
>TRBD1|TRBJ1-1|TRBV18
CASSGRQGHTEAFF
>TRBD2|TRBJ2-1|TRBV6-4
CASSDEIAGGRNEQFF
>TRBD1|TRBJ1-6|TRBV5-1
CASGNRGSLHF
>TRBD1|TRBJ1-1|TRBV20-1
CSATRTGGTEAFF
>-|TRBJ1-6|TRBV20-1
CSARGGRLDWDNSPLHF
>-|TRBJ1-6|TRBV30
CAWSVRIQGSYNSPLHF
>TRBD1|TRBJ2-5|TRBV6-1
CASTRRSRWTGHFWETQYF
>TRBD2|TRBJ2-7|TRBV7-6
CASSSQGRGGSYEQYF
>-|TRBJ2-5|TRBV6-5
CASSSLIEETQYF
>-|TRBJ1-1|TRBV7-2
CPSSPPNSGPTEAFF
>TRBD1|TRBJ1-1|TRBV20-1
CSASNSETGTALTEAFF
>TRBD1|TRBJ1-5|TRBV23-1
CASSQHGQDRVSNQPQHF
>-|TRBJ1-5|TRBV6-1
CASSATYSNQPQHF
>-|TRBJ1-2|TRBV24-1
CATSGGSNNYGYTF
>-|TRBJ1-1|TRBV5-4
CASSFQGLNTEAFF
>TRBD1|TRBJ2-7|TRBV6-1
CASSMTGVTYEQYF
>-|TRBJ1-2|TRBV2
CASSEKPDRSNYGYTF
>-|TRBJ2-1|TRBV7-6
CASSVGGPNEQFF
>-|TRBJ2-3|TRBV7-8
CASSFSVGAPDTQYF
>-|TRBJ2-7|TRBV7-9
CASSLARGYDVSYEQYF
>TRBD1|TRBJ2-6|TRBV7-8
CATPRGHAGANVLTF
>TRBD1|TRBJ1-5|TRBV28
CASSFIRGTGGLKGQPQHF
>TRBD1|TRBJ1-6|TRBV6-5
CASSYDRGSSPLHF
>-|TRBJ2-1|TRBV6-2/TRBV6-3
CASSMHNEQFF
>-|TRBJ1-2|TRBV7-2
CASSLAVGLGYGYTF
>-|TRBJ1-2|TRBV24-1
CATSEGENGYTF
>TRBD1|TRBJ2-5|TRBV11-2
CASSPILDRGRATQYF
>TRBD1|TRBJ1-2|TRBV15
CATSRGVQGLYGYTF
>-|TRBJ1-5|TRBV7-2
CASSPSGRNQPQHF
>-|TRBJ2-4|TRBV27
CASSPPGQLGVKNIQYF
>-|TRBJ1-6|TRBV28
CASIISNRPNSPLHF
>TRBD1|TRBJ2-3|TRBV24-1
CATTQGQGTDTQYF
>TRBD2|TRBJ2-5|TRBV29-1
CSDLAGGETQYF
>-|TRBJ1-3|TRBV20-1
CSARRQAGNTIYF
>-|TRBJ1-1|TRBV11-2
CASSLMNGRTEAFF
>-|TRBJ1-6|TRBV27
CASSLWADNNSPLHF
>TRBD1|TRBJ2-5|TRBV6-2/TRBV6-3
CASSQGARGWETQYF
>-|TRBJ2-7|TRBV20-1
CSATDRANGSYEQYF
>TRBD2|TRBJ2-3|TRBV24-1
CATSDPLSGSETDTQYF
>-|TRBJ1-2|TRBV6-2/TRBV6-3
CASRPTEYGYTF